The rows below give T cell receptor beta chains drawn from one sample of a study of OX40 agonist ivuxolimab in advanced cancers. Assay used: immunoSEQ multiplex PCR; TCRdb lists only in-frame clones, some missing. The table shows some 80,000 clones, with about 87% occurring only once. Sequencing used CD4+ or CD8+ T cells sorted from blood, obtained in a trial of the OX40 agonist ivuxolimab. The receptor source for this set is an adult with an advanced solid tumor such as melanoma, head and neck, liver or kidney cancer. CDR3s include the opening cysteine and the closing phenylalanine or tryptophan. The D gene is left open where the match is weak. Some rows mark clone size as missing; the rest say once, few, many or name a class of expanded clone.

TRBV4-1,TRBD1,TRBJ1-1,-,CASSQPDRATEAFF,TGCGCCAGCAGCCAGCCGGACAGGGCCACTGAAGCTTTCTTT
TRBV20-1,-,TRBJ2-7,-,CSARDSYEQYF,TGCAGTGCTAGAGACAGCTACGAGCAGTACTTC
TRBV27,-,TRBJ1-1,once,CASAGAGNTEAFF,TGTGCCAGCGCAGGGGCAGGGAACACTGAAGCTTTCTTT
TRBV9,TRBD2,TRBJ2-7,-,CASSESLRAGGSGEQYF,TGTGCCAGCAGCGAATCATTGCGGGCCGGGGGGTCTGGCGAGCAGTACTTC
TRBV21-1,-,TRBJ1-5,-,CASSKSLEGLNQPQHF,TGTGCCAGCAGCAAAAGTCTGGAGGGCCTTAATCAGCCCCAGCATTTT
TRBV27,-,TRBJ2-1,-,CASSSYNQYNEQFF,TGTGCCAGCAGTTCCTACAATCAGTACAATGAGCAGTTCTTC
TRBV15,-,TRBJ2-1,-,CATSRVGGARNEQFF,TGTGCCACCAGCAGAGTGGGGGGGGCGAGAAATGAGCAGTTCTTC
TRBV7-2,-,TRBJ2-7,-,CASSDSGAPTYEQYF,TGTGCCAGCAGCGACTCAGGGGCCCCCACCTACGAGCAGTACTTC
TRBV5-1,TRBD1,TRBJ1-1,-,CASSLGESGGWATEAFF,TGCGCCAGCAGCTTAGGGGAATCAGGGGGATGGGCCACTGAAGCTTTCTTT
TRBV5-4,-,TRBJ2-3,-,CASSREGGAVLTDTQYF,TGTGCCAGCAGCCGCGAGGGGGGGGCTGTACTTACAGATACGCAGTATTTT
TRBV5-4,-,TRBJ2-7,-,CASSSSGGTGYEQYF,TGTGCCAGCAGTTCCTCAGGGGGGACCGGCTACGAGCAGTACTTC
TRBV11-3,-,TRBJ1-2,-,CASSQTGIIYGYTF,TGTGCCAGCAGTCAAACTGGGATAATCTATGGCTACACCTTC
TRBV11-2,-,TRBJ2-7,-,CASSGALSSYEQYF,TGTGCCAGCAGCGGGGCTCTGAGCTCCTACGAGCAGTACTTC
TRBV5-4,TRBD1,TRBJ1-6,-,CASTLDRKGPLHF,TGTGCCAGCACCCTGGACAGGAAGGGACCCCTCCACTTT
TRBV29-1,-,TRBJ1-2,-,CSVGDGGGYTF,TGCAGCGTAGGGGACGGCGGGGGCTACACCTTC
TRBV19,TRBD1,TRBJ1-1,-,CASSRTGVETEAFF,TGTGCCAGTAGTAGAACAGGGGTGGAAACTGAAGCTTTCTTT